The present entry profiles one T cell receptor beta chain with its context. This entry is derived from a study of prognosis after radiotherapy for stage I lung cancer. Amplification of TCR beta CDR3 from genomic DNA used two-round multiplex PCR. First-round PCR employed TRBV- and TRBJ-specific primers for each gene. Universal primers were used for second-round PCR. Via MiXCR, TCRdb re-called the multiplex PCR reads, giving one row per CDR3 protein. The sample lists 22,000 or so distinct CDR3 sequences, 43% occurring once. The CDR3 is made up of 13 amino acids. Trimming shortened V by 6 bases and J by 4 bases, and 12 bases separated the two germline ends. Germline lookup yields CDR1 MDHEN and CDR2 SYDVKM.

The origin of this receptor is a donor of 50 years or more with non-small cell lung cancer. The chain has TRBV28 and TRBJ1-2, with D possibly being TRBD1 (5 bases). Sequenced material: PBMCs, taken before or after stereotactic body radiation therapy (not recorded which). In DNA form, the CDR3 reads TGTGCCAGCAGCTTACAGGCATCCTATGGCTACACCTTC. It encodes CASSLQASYGYTF.